Presented here are 10 T cell receptor beta chains from one specimen sequenced in a study. TCRdb reprocessed the RT-PCR reads via MiXCR and lists one record per CDR3 protein. The sample has 550,000 to 750,000 distinct CDR3 sequences, 14% seen once. Source material: memory CD4+ T cells from blood. Source of these receptors: a female donor in good health, serving as a healthy control.

V usage is TRBV9 and J usage is TRBJ2-3, with 12 positions matching TRBD2. Germline V gene data show CDR1 as SGDLS and CDR2 as YYNGEE. Trimming at V came to 0 bases and at J to 6 bases, leaving 8 bases not matched to a gene. The CDR3 contains 17 residues. The DNA for the CDR3 is TGTGCCAGCAGCGTAGTGGCTAGCGGGGGGGCCCAGGATACGCAGTATTTT. Encoded protein: CASSVVASGGAQDTQYF. Variable domain in full (rest from reference TRBV9 and TRBJ2-3): DSGVTQTPKHLITATGQRVTLRCSPRSGDLSVYWYQQSLDQGLQFLIQYYNGEERAKGNILERFSAQQFPDLHSELNLSSLELGDSALYFCASSVVASGGAQDTQYFGPGTRLTVL.

The gene calls are TRBV7-2 and TRBJ2-3, with D hard to call. In germline, CDR1 is SGHTA, CDR2 FQGNSA. Between the trimmed V and J ends, which lost 11 bases and 4 bases, there was a span of 16 bases. The CDR3 is made up of 13 amino acids. The CDR3: CASLGPRSDTQYF. The DNA for the CDR3 is TGTGCCTCCCTCGGCCCAAGATCAGATACGCAGTATTTT.

This clonotype was seen at least ten times. The chain recombines TRBV20-1 with TRBJ1-6; no clear D. Deletions cut 2 bases from V and 5 bases from J, with 7 bases between. Per germline, CDR1 DFQATT and CDR2 SNEGSKA (reference sequence). The CDR3 length is 13 residues. The CDR3 spells CSARRADNSPLHF. The CDR3 DNA follows: TGCAGTGCTAGACGGGCAGATAATTCACCCCTCCACTTT.

This clonotype showed up many times. Its ends do not fully match the called genes, so a read error is possible. The rearrangement links TRBV7-2 to TRBJ2-5; 8 bases line up with TRBD1. The CDR3 extends over 14 amino acids. Germline assignment: CDR1 SGHTA and CDR2 FQGNSA. CDR3 DNA sequence: TGCGCCAGCAGCTTGGGGCAGGGGGCTGAGACCCAGTACTTC. Protein sequence: CASSLGQGAETQYF.

The J gene is TRBJ1-4, the V gene TRBV30, with D maybe TRBD1 (6 bases). Germline values: CDR1 GTSNPN, CDR2 SVGIG (reference sequence). Trimming stripped 0 bases from V and 6 bases from J, with 11 bases between. The CDR3 is 14 residues long. As DNA, the CDR3 is TGTGCCTGGAGTGTACCAGGGGTCGATGAAAAACTGTTTTTT. Protein: CAWSVPGVDEKLFF.

This chain uses TRBV9 with TRBJ2-7; TRBD1 matches at 7 bases. Germline V lookup: CDR1 SGDLS, CDR2 YYNGEE. CDR3 length: 14 residues. V lost 3 bases to trimming and J lost 1 base; unmatched junction nucleotides: 4. CDR3 nucleotide sequence: TGTGCCAGCAGCGCCTTCAGGGGGTCCTACGAGCAGTACTTC. Its translation: CASSAFRGSYEQYF.

This clonotype has just a few counts. The CDR3 loop is CASRRQGDTEAFF. CDR3 coding DNA: TGTGCCAGCAGGAGACAGGGGGACACTGAAGCTTTCTTT. The chain is built from TRBV7-3 and TRBJ1-1; TRBD1 matches 9 bases. The trim removed 6 bases at V and 3 bases at J, leaving 2 bases unmatched. The CDR3 contains 13 residues. Per germline, CDR1 SGHTA and CDR2 FQGTGA.

This clonotype has a count of ten or more. The chain joins TRBV4-1 to TRBJ2-1; possibly TRBD1 for D (5 bases). The CDR3 length is 14 residues. V was cut by 2 bases and J by 7 bases, with 12 bases left in between. From germline, CDR1 is MGHRA and CDR2 YSYEKL. CDR3 sequence (DNA): TGCGCCAGCAGCCAACAAAGGGGCTGGAATGAGCAGTTCTTC. It is translated as CASSQQRGWNEQFF.

This clonotype was detected ten times or more. The J gene is TRBJ2-5, the V gene TRBV29-1; D uncertain. CDR3 length equals 12 residues. CDR1 SQVTM and CDR2 ANQGSEA come from the germline V gene. The V gene lost 2 bases and the J gene lost 6 bases, with 10 bases spanning the gap. CDR3 sequence (DNA): TGCAGCGTTGAACAGGCGCGGAAGACCCAGTACTTC. It specifies CSVEQARKTQYF.

In its sample, this clonotype was seen a few times. The junction departs from the called germline gene at one end, perhaps through a read error. The rearrangement links TRBV11-2 to TRBJ2-3; D ambiguous. This CDR3 spans 15 amino acids. The germline CDR1 and CDR2 sequences are SGHAT and FQNNGV. The CDR3: CAGSRARRNTDTQYF. CDR3 in DNA: TGTGCCGGCAGTAGAGCGAGGCGGAACACAGATACGCAGTATTTT.